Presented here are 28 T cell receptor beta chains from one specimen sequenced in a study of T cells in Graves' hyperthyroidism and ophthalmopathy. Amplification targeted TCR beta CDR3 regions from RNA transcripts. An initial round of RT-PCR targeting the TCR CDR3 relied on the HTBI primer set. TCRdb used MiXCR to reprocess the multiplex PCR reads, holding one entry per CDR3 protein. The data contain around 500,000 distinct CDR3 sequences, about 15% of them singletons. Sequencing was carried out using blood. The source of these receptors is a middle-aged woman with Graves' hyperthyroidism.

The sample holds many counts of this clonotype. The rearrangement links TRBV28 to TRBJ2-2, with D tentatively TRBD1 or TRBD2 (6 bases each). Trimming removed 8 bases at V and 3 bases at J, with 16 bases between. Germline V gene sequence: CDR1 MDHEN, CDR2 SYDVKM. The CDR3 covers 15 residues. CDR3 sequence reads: CASRGGFIDTGELFF. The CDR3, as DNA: TGTGCCAGCCGAGGGGGGTTTATAGACACCGGGGAGCTGTTTTTT.

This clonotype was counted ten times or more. CDR3 in DNA: TGCAGTGCTAGATTGCCCCAGGGGAGCCCCTACGAGCAGTACTTC. Translating gives CSARLPQGSPYEQYF. The rearrangement uses TRBV20-1 and TRBJ2-7; maybe TRBD1 (6 bases). The CDR3 is 15 residues long. Germline CDR1 reads DFQATT; CDR2 reads SNEGSKA (reference sequence). V was cut by 2 bases and J by 2 bases, with 16 bases left in between.

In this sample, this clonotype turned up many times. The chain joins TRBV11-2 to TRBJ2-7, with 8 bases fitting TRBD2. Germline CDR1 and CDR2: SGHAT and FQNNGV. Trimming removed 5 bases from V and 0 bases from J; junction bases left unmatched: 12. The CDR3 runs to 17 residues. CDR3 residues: CASSRDVREDYSYEQYF. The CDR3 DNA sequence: TGTGCCAGCAGCCGGGACGTGCGGGAGGACTACTCCTACGAGCAGTACTTC.

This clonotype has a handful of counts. CDR3 loop: CASSFTGGSTDTQYF. The CDR3 coding sequence is TGTGCCAGCAGTTTTACGGGAGGAAGCACAGATACGCAGTATTTT. The gene calls are TRBV12-3 or TRBV12-4 and TRBJ2-3, with TRBD2 matching over 7 bases. With 3 bases clipped from V and 0 bases from J, the junction kept 3 bases outside the gene matches. CDR3 length: 15 residues.

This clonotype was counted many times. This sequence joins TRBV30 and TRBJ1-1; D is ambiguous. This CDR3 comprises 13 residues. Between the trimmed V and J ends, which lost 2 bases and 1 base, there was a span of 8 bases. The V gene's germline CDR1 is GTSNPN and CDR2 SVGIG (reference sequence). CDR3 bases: TGTGCCTGGAGTAGGCGAGGGAACACTGAAGCTTTCTTT. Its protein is CAWSRRGNTEAFF.

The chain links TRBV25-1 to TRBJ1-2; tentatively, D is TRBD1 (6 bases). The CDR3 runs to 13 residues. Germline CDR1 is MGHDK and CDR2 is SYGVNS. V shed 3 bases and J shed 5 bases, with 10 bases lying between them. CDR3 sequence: CASSEQGPYGYTF. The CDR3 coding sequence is TGTGCCAGCAGTGAGCAGGGGCCGTATGGCTACACCTTC.

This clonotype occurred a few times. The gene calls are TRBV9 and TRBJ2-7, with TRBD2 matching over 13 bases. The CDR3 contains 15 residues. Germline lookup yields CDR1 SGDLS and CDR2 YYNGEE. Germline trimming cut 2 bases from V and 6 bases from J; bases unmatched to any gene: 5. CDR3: CASSVGLAGISEQYF. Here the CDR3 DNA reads TGTGCCAGCAGCGTGGGACTAGCGGGAATAAGCGAGCAGTACTTC.

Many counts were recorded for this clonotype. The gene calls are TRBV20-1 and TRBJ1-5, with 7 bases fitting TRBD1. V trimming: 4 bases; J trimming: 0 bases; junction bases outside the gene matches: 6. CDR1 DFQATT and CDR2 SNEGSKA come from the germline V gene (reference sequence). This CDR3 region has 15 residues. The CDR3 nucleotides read TGCAGTGCTAACAGGGGACTTAATAGCAATCAGCCCCAGCATTTT. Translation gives CSANRGLNSNQPQHF.

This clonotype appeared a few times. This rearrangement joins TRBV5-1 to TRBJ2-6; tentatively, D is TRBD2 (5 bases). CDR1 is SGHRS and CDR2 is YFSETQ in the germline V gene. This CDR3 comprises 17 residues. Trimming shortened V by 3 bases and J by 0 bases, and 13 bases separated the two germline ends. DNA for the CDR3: TGCGCCAGCAGCTCGGGTCTAGGAGGCTCTGGGGCCAACGTCCTGACTTTC. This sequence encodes CASSSGLGGSGANVLTF.

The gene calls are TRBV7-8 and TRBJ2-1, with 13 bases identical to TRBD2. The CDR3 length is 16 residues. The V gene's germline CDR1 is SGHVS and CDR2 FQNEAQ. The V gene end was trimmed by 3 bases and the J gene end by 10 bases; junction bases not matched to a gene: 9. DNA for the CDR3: TGTGCCAGCAGCTTCTCAACCGGGACTAGCGGGATCGAGCAGTTCTTC. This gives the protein CASSFSTGTSGIEQFF.

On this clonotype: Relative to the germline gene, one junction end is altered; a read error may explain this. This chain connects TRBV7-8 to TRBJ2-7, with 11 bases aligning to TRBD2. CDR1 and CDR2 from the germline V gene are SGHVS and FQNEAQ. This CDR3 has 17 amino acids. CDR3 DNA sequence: TGTGCCGGCAGCTCTCCCATAGCGGGAGGGAGCTCCTACGAGCAGTACTTC. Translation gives CAGSSPIAGGSSYEQYF.

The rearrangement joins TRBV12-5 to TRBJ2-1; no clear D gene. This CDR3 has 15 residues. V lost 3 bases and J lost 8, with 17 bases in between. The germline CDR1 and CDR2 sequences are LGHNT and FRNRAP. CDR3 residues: CASGFNSVTVDEQFF. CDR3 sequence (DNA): TGTGCTAGTGGTTTTAATAGTGTCACCGTAGATGAGCAGTTCTTC.

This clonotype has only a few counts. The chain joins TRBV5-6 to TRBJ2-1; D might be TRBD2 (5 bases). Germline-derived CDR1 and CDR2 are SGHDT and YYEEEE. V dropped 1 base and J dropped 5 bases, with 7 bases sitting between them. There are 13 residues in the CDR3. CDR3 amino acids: CASSLTEDNEQFF. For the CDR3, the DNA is TGTGCCAGCAGCTTGACGGAGGACAATGAGCAGTTCTTC. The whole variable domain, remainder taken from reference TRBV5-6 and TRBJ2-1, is DAGVTQSPTHLIKTRGQQVTLRCSPKSGHDTVSWYQQALGQGPQFIFQYYEEEERQRGNFPDRFSGHQFPNYSSELNVNALLLGDSALYLCASSLTEDNEQFFGPGTRLTVL.

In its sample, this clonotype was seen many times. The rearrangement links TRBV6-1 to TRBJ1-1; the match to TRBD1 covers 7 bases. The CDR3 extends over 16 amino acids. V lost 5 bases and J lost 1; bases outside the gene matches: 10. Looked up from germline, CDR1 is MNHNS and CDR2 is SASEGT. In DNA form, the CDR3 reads TGTGCCAGCAGTTACGACCCGACAGGGTCGAACACTGAAGCTTTCTTT. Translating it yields CASSYDPTGSNTEAFF.

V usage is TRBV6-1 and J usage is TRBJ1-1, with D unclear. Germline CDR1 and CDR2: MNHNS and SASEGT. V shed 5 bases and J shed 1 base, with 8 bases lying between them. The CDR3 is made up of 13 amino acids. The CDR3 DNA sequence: TGTGCCAGCAGTAAACAGAAGAACACTGAAGCTTTCTTT. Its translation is CASSKQKNTEAFF.

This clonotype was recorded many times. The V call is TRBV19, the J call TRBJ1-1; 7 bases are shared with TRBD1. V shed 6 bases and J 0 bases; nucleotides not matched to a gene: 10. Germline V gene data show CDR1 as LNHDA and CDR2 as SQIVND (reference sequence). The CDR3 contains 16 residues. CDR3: CASRQTGQLLNTEAFF. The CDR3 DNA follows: TGTGCCAGTAGGCAGACGGGACAGCTATTGAACACTGAAGCTTTCTTT.

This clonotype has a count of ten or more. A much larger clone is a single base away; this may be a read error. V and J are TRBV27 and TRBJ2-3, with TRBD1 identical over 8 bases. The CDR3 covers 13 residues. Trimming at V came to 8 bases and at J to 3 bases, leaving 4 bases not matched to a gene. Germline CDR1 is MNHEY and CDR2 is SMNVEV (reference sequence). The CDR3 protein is CASRRTGTDTQYF. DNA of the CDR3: TGTGCCAGCCGTCGGACAGGGACAGATACGCAGTATTTT.

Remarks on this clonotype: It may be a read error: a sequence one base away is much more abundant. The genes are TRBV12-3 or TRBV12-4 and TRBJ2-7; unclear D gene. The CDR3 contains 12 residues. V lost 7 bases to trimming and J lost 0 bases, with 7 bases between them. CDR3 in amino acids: CASTRSSYEQYF. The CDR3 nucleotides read TGTGCCAGCACCCGGAGCTCCTACGAGCAGTACTTC.

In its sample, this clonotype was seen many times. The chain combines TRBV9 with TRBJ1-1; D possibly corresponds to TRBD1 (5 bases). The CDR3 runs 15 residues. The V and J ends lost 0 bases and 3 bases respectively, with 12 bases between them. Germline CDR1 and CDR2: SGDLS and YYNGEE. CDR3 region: CASSVGGQGDTEAFF. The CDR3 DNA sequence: TGTGCCAGCAGCGTAGGTGGACAAGGGGACACTGAAGCTTTCTTT.

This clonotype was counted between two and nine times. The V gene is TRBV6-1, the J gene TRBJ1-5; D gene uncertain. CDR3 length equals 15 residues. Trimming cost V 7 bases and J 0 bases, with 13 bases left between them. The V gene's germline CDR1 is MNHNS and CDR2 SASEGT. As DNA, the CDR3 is TGTGCCAGCAAGGCCAATCCGAATAGCAATCAGCCCCAGCATTTT. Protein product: CASKANPNSNQPQHF.

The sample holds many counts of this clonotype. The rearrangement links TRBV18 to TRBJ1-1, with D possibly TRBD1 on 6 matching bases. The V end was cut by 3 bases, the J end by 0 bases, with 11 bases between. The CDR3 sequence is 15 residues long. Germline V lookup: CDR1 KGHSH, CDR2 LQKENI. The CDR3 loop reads CASSPKGGVNTEAFF. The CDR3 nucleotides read TGTGCCAGCTCACCGAAAGGGGGGGTGAACACTGAAGCTTTCTTT.

The CDR3 loop reads CSVDPIEDGYTF. Here the CDR3 DNA reads TGCAGCGTTGACCCTATCGAGGACGGCTACACCTTC. The chain carries TRBV29-1 and TRBJ1-2; D call uncertain. V lost 3 bases, J lost 8 bases, and 13 bases lay in between. The CDR3 sequence is 12 residues long. Germline CDR1 and CDR2: SQVTM and ANQGSEA.

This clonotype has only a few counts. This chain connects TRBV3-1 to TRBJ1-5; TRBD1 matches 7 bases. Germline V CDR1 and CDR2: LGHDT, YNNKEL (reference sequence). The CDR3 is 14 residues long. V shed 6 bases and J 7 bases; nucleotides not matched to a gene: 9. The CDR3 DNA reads TGTGCCAGCAGTCCCCCAGGGGGAAGACAGCCCCAGCATTTT. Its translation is CASSPPGGRQPQHF.

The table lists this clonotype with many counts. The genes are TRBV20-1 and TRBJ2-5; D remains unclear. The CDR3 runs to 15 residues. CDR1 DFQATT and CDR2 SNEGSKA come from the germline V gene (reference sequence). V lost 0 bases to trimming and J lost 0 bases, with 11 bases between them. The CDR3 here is CSARDITDHQETQYF. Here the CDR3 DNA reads TGCAGTGCTAGAGATATCACAGACCACCAAGAGACCCAGTACTTC.

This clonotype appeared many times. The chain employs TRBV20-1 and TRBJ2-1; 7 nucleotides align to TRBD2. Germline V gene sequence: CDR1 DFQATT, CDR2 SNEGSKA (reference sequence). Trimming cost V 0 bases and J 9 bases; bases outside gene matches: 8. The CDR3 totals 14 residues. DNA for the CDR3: TGCAGTGCTAGAGATCGGCGGGAGTGGGGTGAGCAGTTCTTC. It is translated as CSARDRREWGEQFF.

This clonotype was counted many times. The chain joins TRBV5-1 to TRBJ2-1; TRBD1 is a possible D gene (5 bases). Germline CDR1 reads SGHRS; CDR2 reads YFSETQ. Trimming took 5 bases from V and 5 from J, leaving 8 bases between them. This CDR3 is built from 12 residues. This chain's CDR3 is CASRETDNEQFF. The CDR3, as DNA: TGCGCCAGCAGGGAGACAGACAATGAGCAGTTCTTC.

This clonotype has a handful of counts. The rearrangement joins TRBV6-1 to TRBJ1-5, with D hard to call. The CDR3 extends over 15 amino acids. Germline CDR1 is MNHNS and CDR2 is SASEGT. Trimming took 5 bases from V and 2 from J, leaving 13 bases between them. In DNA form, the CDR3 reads TGTGCCAGCAGTCCGGGGATATCGGGCAATCAGCCCCAGCATTTT. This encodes CASSPGISGNQPQHF.

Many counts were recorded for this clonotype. CDR3 nucleotides: TGCGCCAGCAGTCAAGCGGGAGGTACCAATGAGCAGTTCTTC. Translating it yields CASSQAGGTNEQFF. The genes are TRBV10-2 and TRBJ2-1; TRBD2 aligns across 9 bases. The CDR3 has 14 residues. The germline gives CDR1 WSHSY, CDR2 SAAADI. V lost 5 bases, J lost 6 bases, and 5 bases stayed unmatched.